The rows below give T cell receptor beta chains drawn from one sample of a study of beta chain features in type 1 diabetes. The method was immunoSEQ multiplex PCR; TCRdb's version includes in-frame clones alone and lacks a portion of them. Among about 270,000 clones listed, 13% to 15% were seen once. The specimen sequenced was naive CD4+ T cells from blood. The receptors stem from a woman in her thirties or forties in good health. Each CDR3 is given with its conserved first and last residue. D genes are given only for firm matches. The size field is filled for only some rows; it gives once, few, many or a size class.

CDR3aa | CDR3nt | j_gene | abundance | d_gene | v_gene
CASSLGTSTTTDTQYF | TGCGCCAGCAGCTTGGGGACTAGCACAACCACAGATACGCAGTATTTT | TRBJ2-3 | few | TRBD2 | TRBV5-1
CASSQILGGPYEQYF | TGTGCCAGCAGCCAAATTCTCGGGGGGCCCTACGAGCAGTACTTC | TRBJ2-7 | few | . | TRBV7-2
CASSRNRASEQFF | TGTGCCAGTAGTCGCAACAGGGCTTCTGAGCAGTTCTTC | TRBJ2-1 | few | . | TRBV19
CASSENRATEAFF | TGTGCCAGCAGTGAGAACCGAGCGACTGAAGCTTTCTTT | TRBJ1-1 | few | . | TRBV6-1
CASSPGQGLVVTQYF | TGTGCCAGCAGCCCCGGACAGGGGTTGGTAGTGACCCAGTACTTC | TRBJ2-5 | few | TRBD1 | TRBV13
CASSLRRGPATQYF | TGTGCCAGCAGCTTAAGGCGGGGCCCTGCGACCCAGTACTTC | TRBJ2-5 | . | . | TRBV7-2
CASSRGGSEEQYF | TGTGCCAGCAGCCGAGGAGGAAGTGAGGAGCAGTACTTC | TRBJ2-7 | few | . | TRBV14
CSVATSGGNQETQYF | TGCAGCGTCGCCACTAGCGGGGGAAACCAAGAGACCCAGTACTTC | TRBJ2-5 | . | TRBD2 | TRBV29-1
CASSFGQTYEQYF | TGTGCCAGCAGTTTCGGACAGACCTACGAGCAGTACTTC | TRBJ2-7 | . | . | TRBV27
CASSLRRDRVSNEQFF | TGTGCCAGCAGCTTAAGGCGGGACAGGGTAAGCAATGAGCAGTTCTTC | TRBJ2-1 | . | TRBD1 | TRBV11-1
CASSLWTRQGPSYGYTF | TGTGCCAGCAGCTTGTGGACCCGACAGGGTCCGTCCTATGGCTACACCTTC | TRBJ1-2 | . | TRBD1 | TRBV5-8
CASSWTSDLSSYEQYF | TGTGCCAGCAGCTGGACTAGCGATTTGAGCTCCTACGAGCAGTACTTC | TRBJ2-7 | few | TRBD2 | TRBV11-1
CASSLPLQETQYF | TGCGCCAGCAGCTTGCCGTTGCAAGAGACCCAGTACTTC | TRBJ2-5 | few | . | TRBV5-1
CASSVGADSNQPQHF | TGTGCCAGCAGCGTAGGGGCAGATAGCAATCAGCCCCAGCATTTT | TRBJ1-5 | . | . | TRBV9
CASSLGDRGGYTF | TGCGCCAGCAGCTTGGGGGACAGGGGCGGCTACACCTTC | TRBJ1-2 | . | TRBD1 | TRBV5-1
CASSPELGAMNTEAFF | TGTGCCAGCAGCCCGGAACTGGGGGCCATGAACACTGAAGCTTTCTTT | TRBJ1-1 | few | . | TRBV9
CASSYSSAGITDTQYF | TGTGCCAGCAGTTACTCGTCAGCAGGGATCACAGATACGCAGTATTTT | TRBJ2-3 | few | . | TRBV6-5
CASRSPNRGGTDTQYF | TGTGCCAGCCGTTCCCCTAACAGGGGCGGCACAGATACGCAGTATTTT | TRBJ2-3 | few | TRBD1 | TRBV6-6
CASSLGGQAGETQYF | TGTGCCAGCAGCTTAGGAGGACAGGCCGGGGAGACCCAGTACTTC | TRBJ2-5 | few | TRBD1 | TRBV7-2
CASSVGQYNEQFF | TGTGCCAGCAGCGTAGGGCAGTACAATGAGCAGTTCTTC | TRBJ2-1 | . | . | TRBV9
CASSTTGEETEAFF | TGTGCCAGCTCAACGACAGGGGAGGAAACTGAAGCTTTCTTT | TRBJ1-1 | . | TRBD1 | TRBV18
CASTSRGGRYEQFF | TGTGCCAGCACCTCGCGGGGGGGCCGGTATGAGCAGTTCTTC | TRBJ2-1 | . | TRBD2 | TRBV6-1
CASSPGGTEAFF | TGTGCCAGCAGCCCAGGGGGGACTGAAGCTTTCTTT | TRBJ1-1 | few | TRBD1 | TRBV7-6
CASTHSLTGVNEQFF | TGTGCCAGCACCCATTCCCTCACAGGGGTCAATGAGCAGTTCTTC | TRBJ2-1 | . | TRBD1 | TRBV7-8
CASSLFRGTMNTEAFF | TGTGCCAGCAGCTTGTTCAGGGGAACTATGAACACTGAAGCTTTCTTT | TRBJ1-1 | few | . | TRBV9
CASSPRGQETQYF | TGTGCCAGCTCACCCCGGGGCCAAGAGACCCAGTACTTC | TRBJ2-5 | . | . | TRBV18
CASSYSRADNYGYTF | TGTGCCAGCAGTTACTCGAGGGCGGATAACTATGGCTACACCTTC | TRBJ1-2 | few | . | TRBV6-5
CASSYSPGPNTEAFF | TGTGCCAGCAGTTACTCCCCAGGGCCGAACACTGAAGCTTTCTTT | TRBJ1-1 | . | . | TRBV6-6
CSVGREGTEAFF | TGCAGCGTTGGGCGGGAGGGCACTGAAGCTTTCTTT | TRBJ1-1 | . | . | TRBV29-1
CASSYRADGARDRYF | TGTGCCAGCAGTTACCGCGCGGATGGGGCCCGGGACAGATACTTC | TRBJ2-7 | . | TRBD1 | TRBV6-5
CASSPPSQETQYF | TGTGCCAGCTCACCACCGTCTCAAGAGACCCAGTACTTC | TRBJ2-5 | few | . | TRBV18
CASSWWGTGAPAFF | TGTGCCAGCAGCTGGTGGGGGACAGGGGCTCCAGCTTTCTTT | TRBJ1-1 | few | TRBD1 | TRBV5-6
CASSFTPGQTSSYEQYF | TGTGCCAGCAGCTTCACACCGGGACAGACGAGCTCCTACGAGCAGTACTTC | TRBJ2-7 | . | TRBD1 | TRBV7-2
CASSTTGSPTDTQYF | TGTGCCAGTAGTACAACAGGGTCGCCCACAGATACGCAGTATTTT | TRBJ2-3 | few | . | TRBV19
CASSEGLSRYGYTF | TGTGCCAGCAGTGAGGGACTGTCGAGATATGGCTACACCTTC | TRBJ1-2 | few | . | TRBV25-1
CASSTSRGLVQFF | . | TRBJ2-1 | few | . | TRBV5-5
CASSQMTAYEQYF | TGTGCCAGCAGCCAAATGACAGCCTACGAGCAGTACTTC | TRBJ2-7 | few | . | TRBV14
CASPAQYF | TGTGCCAGCCCGGCCCAGTACTTC | TRBJ2-5 | . | . | TRBV9
CASSDPPLSPNEQFF | TGTGCCAGCAGCGACCCGCCGTTGAGTCCCAATGAGCAGTTCTTC | TRBJ2-1 | few | . | TRBV9